Listed below are T cell receptor beta chains from one sample, sequenced in a study of cytomegalovirus exposure and HLA in healthy donors. This table comes from immunoSEQ multiplex PCR, and its TCRdb copy is limited to in-frame clones, with some not included. Of over 100,000 clones in the sample, around four fifths were seen once. The sample comprised PBMCs. These receptors were obtained from a male donor in good health and CMV-seronegative. CDR3s include the opening cysteine and the closing phenylalanine or tryptophan. Fields, in order: CDR3 protein, CDR3 DNA, J gene, D gene, V gene, clone size. The D gene is left open where the match is weak. Clone size is given for some rows only: seen once, a few or many times, or a class if the clone is expanded.

cdr3_aa: CASSFRAPYNGQFF
cdr3_nt: TGTGCCAGCAGTTTCAGGGCGCCTTACAATGGGCAGTTCTTC
j_call: TRBJ2-1
d_call: -
v_call: TRBV27
clone_size: -

cdr3_aa: CASSPDRGRGGYTF
cdr3_nt: TGTGCCAGCAGTCCCGACAGGGGGCGAGGTGGCTACACCTTC
j_call: TRBJ1-2
d_call: TRBD1
v_call: TRBV6-5
clone_size: -

cdr3_aa: CASAASRGTSYEQYF
cdr3_nt: TGTGCAAGCGCGGCGAGCCGGGGAACCTCCTACGAGCAGTACTTC
j_call: TRBJ2-7
d_call: -
v_call: TRBV6-5
clone_size: -

cdr3_aa: CASRTPSDREGYGYTF
cdr3_nt: TGTGCCAGTAGGACGCCTTCGGACAGGGAGGGCTATGGCTACACCTTC
j_call: TRBJ1-2
d_call: TRBD1
v_call: TRBV19
clone_size: -

cdr3_aa: CASSEASGGRETQYF
cdr3_nt: TGTGCCAGCAGTGAAGCCAGCGGGGGCCGAGAGACCCAGTACTTC
j_call: TRBJ2-5
d_call: TRBD2
v_call: TRBV2
clone_size: few

cdr3_aa: CASTRTGRLFDTQYF
cdr3_nt: TGTGCCAGCACCAGGACAGGGAGGTTGTTTGATACGCAGTATTTT
j_call: TRBJ2-3
d_call: TRBD1
v_call: TRBV9
clone_size: few

cdr3_aa: CASSLPDSSPYEQYF
cdr3_nt: TGTGCCAGCAGTTTACCCGACAGTAGTCCCTACGAGCAGTACTTC
j_call: TRBJ2-7
d_call: -
v_call: TRBV28
clone_size: -

cdr3_aa: CASSSHRGQETQYF
cdr3_nt: TGTGCCAGCAGCTCGCACAGGGGTCAAGAGACCCAGTACTTC
j_call: TRBJ2-5
d_call: TRBD1
v_call: TRBV7-9
clone_size: -

cdr3_aa: CAAGWSTDTQYF
cdr3_nt: TGTGCCGCGGGGTGGAGCACAGATACGCAGTATTTT
j_call: TRBJ2-3
d_call: -
v_call: TRBV6-5
clone_size: -

cdr3_aa: CAWTSGALETQYF
cdr3_nt: TGTGCCTGGACTTCAGGGGCGTTAGAGACCCAGTACTTC
j_call: TRBJ2-5
d_call: -
v_call: TRBV30
clone_size: -

cdr3_aa: CASRPDRGYTDTQYF
cdr3_nt: TGTGCCAGCAGACCGGACAGGGGGTACACAGATACGCAGTATTTT
j_call: TRBJ2-3
d_call: TRBD1
v_call: TRBV28
clone_size: -